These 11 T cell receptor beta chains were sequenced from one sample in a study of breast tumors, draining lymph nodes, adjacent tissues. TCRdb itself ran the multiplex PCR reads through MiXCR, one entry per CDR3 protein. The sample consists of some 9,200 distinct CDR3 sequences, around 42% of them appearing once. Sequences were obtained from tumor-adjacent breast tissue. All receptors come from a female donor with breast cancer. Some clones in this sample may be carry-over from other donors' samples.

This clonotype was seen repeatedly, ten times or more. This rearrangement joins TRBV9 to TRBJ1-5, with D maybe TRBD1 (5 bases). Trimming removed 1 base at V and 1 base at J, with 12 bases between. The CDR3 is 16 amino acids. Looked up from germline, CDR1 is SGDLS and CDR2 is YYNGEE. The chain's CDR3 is CASSVSRGGSNQPQHF. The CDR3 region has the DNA TGTGCCAGCAGCGTATCCCGTGGGGGGAGCAATCAGCCCCAGCATTTT.

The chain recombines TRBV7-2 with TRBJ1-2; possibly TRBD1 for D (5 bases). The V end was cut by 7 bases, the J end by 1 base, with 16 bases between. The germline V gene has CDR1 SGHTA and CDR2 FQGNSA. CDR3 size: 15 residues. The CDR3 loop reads CASTQHQGYNYGYTF. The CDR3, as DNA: TGTGCCAGCACCCAGCACCAGGGTTATAACTATGGCTACACCTTC. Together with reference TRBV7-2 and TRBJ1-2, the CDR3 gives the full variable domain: GAGVSQSPSNKVTEKGKDVELRCDPISGHTALYWYRQSLGQGLEFLIYFQGNSAPDKSGLPSDRFSAERTGGSVSTLTIQRTQQEDSAVYLCASTQHQGYNYGYTFGSGTRLTVV.

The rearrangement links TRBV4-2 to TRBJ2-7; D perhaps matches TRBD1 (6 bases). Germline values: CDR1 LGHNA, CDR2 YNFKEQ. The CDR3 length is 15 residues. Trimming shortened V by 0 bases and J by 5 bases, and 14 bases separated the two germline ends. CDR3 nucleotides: TGTGCCAGCAGCCAAGAGGGGACAATCATGAACGAGCAGTACTTC. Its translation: CASSQEGTIMNEQYF.

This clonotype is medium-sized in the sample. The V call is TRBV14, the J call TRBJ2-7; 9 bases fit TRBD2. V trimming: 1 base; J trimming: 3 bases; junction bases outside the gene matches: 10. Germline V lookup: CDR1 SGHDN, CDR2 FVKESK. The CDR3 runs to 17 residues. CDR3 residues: CASSQASGTVEGYEQYF. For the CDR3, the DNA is TGTGCCAGCAGCCAAGCTAGCGGGACGGTAGAGGGCTACGAGCAGTACTTC.

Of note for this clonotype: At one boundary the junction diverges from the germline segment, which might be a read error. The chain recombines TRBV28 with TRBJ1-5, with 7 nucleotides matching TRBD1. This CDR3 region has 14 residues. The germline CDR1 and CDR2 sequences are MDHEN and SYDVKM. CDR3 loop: CASSKYRGSQPQHF. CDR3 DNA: TGTGCCAGCAGTAAATACAGGGGATCACAGCCCCAGCACTTT. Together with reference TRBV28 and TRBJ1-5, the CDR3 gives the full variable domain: DVKVTQSSRYLVKRTGEKVFLECVQDMDHENMFWYRQDPGLGLRLIYFSYDVKMKEKGDIPEGYSVSREKKERFSLILESASTNQTSMYLCASSKYRGSQPQHFGDGTRLSIL.

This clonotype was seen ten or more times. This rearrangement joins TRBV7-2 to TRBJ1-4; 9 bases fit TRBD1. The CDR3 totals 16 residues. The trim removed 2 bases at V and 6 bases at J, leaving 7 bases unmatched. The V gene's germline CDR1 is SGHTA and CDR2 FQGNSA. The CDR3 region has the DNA TGTGCCAGCAGCTTAAGTATGGGGACAGGGTATGAAAAACTGTTTTTT. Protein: CASSLSMGTGYEKLFF.

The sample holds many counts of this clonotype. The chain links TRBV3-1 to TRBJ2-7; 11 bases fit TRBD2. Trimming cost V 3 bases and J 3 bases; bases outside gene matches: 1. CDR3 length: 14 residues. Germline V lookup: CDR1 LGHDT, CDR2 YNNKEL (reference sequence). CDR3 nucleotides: TGTGCCAGCAGCCAGGGACTAGCGGACTACGAGCAGTACTTC. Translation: CASSQGLADYEQYF.

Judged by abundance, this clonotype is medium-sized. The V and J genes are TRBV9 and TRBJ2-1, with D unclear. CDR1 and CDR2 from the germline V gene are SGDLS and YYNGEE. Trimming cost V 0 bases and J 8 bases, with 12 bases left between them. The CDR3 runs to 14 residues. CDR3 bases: TGTGCCAGCAGCGTAGCCCGTAGTGGCTATGAGCAGTTCTTC. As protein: CASSVARSGYEQFF.

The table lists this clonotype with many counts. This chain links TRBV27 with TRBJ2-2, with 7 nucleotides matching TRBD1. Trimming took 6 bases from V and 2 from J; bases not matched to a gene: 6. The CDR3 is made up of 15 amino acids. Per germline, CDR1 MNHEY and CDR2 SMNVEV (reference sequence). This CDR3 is CASRDGQANTGELFF. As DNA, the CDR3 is TGTGCCAGCAGGGACGGACAGGCTAACACCGGGGAGCTGTTTTTT.

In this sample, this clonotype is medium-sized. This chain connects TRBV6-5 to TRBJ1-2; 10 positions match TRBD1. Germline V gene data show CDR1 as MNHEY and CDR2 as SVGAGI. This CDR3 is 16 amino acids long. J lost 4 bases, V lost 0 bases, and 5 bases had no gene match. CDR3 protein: CASSYSQGQGSYGYTF. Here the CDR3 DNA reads TGTGCCAGCAGTTACTCACAGGGACAGGGGAGCTATGGCTACACCTTC.

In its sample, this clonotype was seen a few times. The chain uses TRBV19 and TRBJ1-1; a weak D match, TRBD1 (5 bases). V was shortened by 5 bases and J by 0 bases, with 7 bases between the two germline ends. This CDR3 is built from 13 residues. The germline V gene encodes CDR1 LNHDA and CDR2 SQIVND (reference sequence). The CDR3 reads CASSSGLNTEAFF. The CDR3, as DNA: TGTGCCAGTAGTTCAGGGTTGAACACTGAAGCTTTCTTT.